The source of this TCR beta chain is a study of OX40 agonist ivuxolimab in advanced cancers. Study details: Clinicians treated patients with ivuxolimab, an agonistic anti-OX40 (CD134) antibody. A history of anti-PD-1, anti-PD-L1 or anti-CTLA-4 therapy was acceptable, and approximately 40% had some. The group had a mean age of roughly 65 years, ranged from about 20 to 79, and was 75% to 85% male.

A word on this clone: The antigen is unknown.

Using immunoSEQ multiplex PCR, the repertoire was profiled, and TCRdb retains in-frame clones only, with some absent. The sample gives around 72,000 clones, about 91% of which show up once; roughly 3% is in the top ten. Study observations and caveats: Expanded clones were, on average, more numerous among CD8+ T cells than CD4+.

The material was CD4+ or CD8+ T cells sorted from blood, obtained in a trial of the OX40 agonist ivuxolimab. This sequence originates from an adult with an advanced solid tumor such as melanoma, head and neck, liver or kidney cancer.

The CDR3 loop is CASSMQGPNNQPQHF. The CDR3 nucleotides are TGTGCCAGTAGTATGCAGGGGCCAAACAATCAGCCCCAGCATTTT. The chain carries TRBV19 and TRBJ1-5, with a weak D call TRBD1 (6 bases). Trimming took 3 bases from V and 3 from J, leaving 12 bases between them. From germline, CDR1 is LNHDA and CDR2 SQIVND (reference sequence). This CDR3 has 15 residues.